The source of this TCR beta chain is a study of T cells in Graves' hyperthyroidism and ophthalmopathy. Absence of ophthalmopathy progression within 18 months defined stable Graves' hyperthyroidism. Hyperthyroidism, newly diagnosed and lasting under 2 months, affected patients aged 18 to 65. A patient was excluded if there was uncontrolled infection, other autoimmune disease, pregnancy or lactation. The V and J ends lost 2 bases and 6 bases, in that order; junction bases with no gene match: 8. CDR1 and CDR2 from the germline V gene are DFQATT and SNEGSKA (reference sequence). CDR3 length: 15 residues. RNA transcripts served as the template for amplifying TCR beta CDR3 regions. HTBI primers were employed in a first-round RT-PCR of the TCR CDR3. MiXCR was run by TCRdb on the multiplex PCR reads, yielding one entry per CDR3 protein. The profile shows hundreds of thousands of distinct CDR3 sequences, around 15% of them singletons.

V and J are TRBV20-1 and TRBJ1-5; 9 positions agree with TRBD1. The clonotype comes from a woman aged 18-29 years with Graves' hyperthyroidism. The sample was blood. CDR3 residues: CSARMGQGVRQPQHF. In nucleotides, the CDR3 is TGCAGTGCTAGAATGGGACAGGGAGTCCGTCAGCCCCAGCATTTT.